These 6 T cell receptor beta chains were all obtained from the same sample, sequenced in a study of shared clonotypes between healthy human individuals (dated by TCRdb to the early 2020s). Libraries were prepared through the immunoSEQ multiplex PCR assay. TCRdb provides this immuneACCESS table in a form limited to in-frame rearrangements. Some clones are lacking; in checked studies, under half of them reflect an unresolved V gene, and why the rest are absent is not known. In all, the sample holds millions of clones, and approximately 90% of those were seen once. The ten most abundant clones make up 0.13% to 0.15% of the sample. Sequencing was carried out using naive CD4+ T cells sorted from blood. In light of the paper, this sample's cell subset or site label describes: CD45RA+ positively selected. All receptors derive from a man aged 18-30 years in good health.

This rearrangement joins TRBV6-6 to TRBJ2-7; D possibly uses TRBD1 or TRBD2 (6 bases each). The CDR3 runs to 15 residues. CDR1 MNHNY and CDR2 SVGAGI come from the germline V gene (reference sequence). Trimming cost V 0 bases and J 2 bases, with 11 bases left between them. The DNA of the CDR3 is TGTGCCAGCAGTTACTCGTCTGGGGGGCCCTACGAGCAGTACTTC. Protein product: CASSYSSGGPYEQYF.

Details on this clone: At the DNA level, this CDR3 is encoded by other sequences in the same sample as well. The chain has TRBV6-5 and TRBJ2-1; 10 bases are shared with TRBD1. The CDR3 runs 15 residues. CDR1 and CDR2 (germline): MNHEY, SVGAGI. Trimming at V came to 0 bases and at J to 8 bases, leaving 4 bases not matched to a gene. CDR3 protein: CASSYSGTGVYEQFF. Written as DNA, the CDR3 is TGTGCCAGCAGTTACTCAGGGACAGGGGTTTATGAGCAGTTCTTC.

This clone was seen a few times. V gene TRBV10-3 combines with J gene TRBJ1-1, with a weak D call TRBD1 (5 bases). The V end was cut by 6 bases, the J end by 3 bases, with 14 bases between. This CDR3 is built from 14 residues. CDR1 and CDR2 (germline): ENHRY, SYGVKD. CDR3 residues: CAISPDLGDTEAFF. The CDR3 DNA reads TGTGCCATCAGCCCGGACCTAGGGGACACTGAAGCTTTCTTT.

V and J are TRBV6-1 and TRBJ2-2; 7 nucleotides match TRBD1. The CDR3 totals 15 residues. Losses at the gene ends were 7 bases for V and 4 bases for J; bases not matched to a gene: 9. Germline assignment: CDR1 MNHNS and CDR2 SASEGT. As DNA, the CDR3 is TGTGCCAGCATTCCCCGGGACAGATTCACCGGGGAGCTGTTTTTT. This codes for CASIPRDRFTGELFF.

The rearrangement joins TRBV4-3 to TRBJ2-7; TRBD1 might be the D (6 bases). The ends were cut back, 3 bases at V and 3 bases at J, with 15 bases in the middle. Germline CDR1 LGHNA, CDR2 YSLEER. There are 15 residues in the CDR3. The CDR3 protein is CASSQSQGYFYEQYF. The CDR3 DNA sequence: TGCGCCAGCAGCCAGAGTCAGGGGTACTTCTACGAGCAGTACTTC.

The chain is built from TRBV30 and TRBJ1-3, with D perhaps matching TRBD1 (6 bases). The CDR3 length is 13 residues. V lost 2 bases, J lost 3 bases, and 8 bases lay in between. From germline, CDR1 is GTSNPN and CDR2 SVGIG (reference sequence). CDR3 protein: CAWSLGHGNTIYF. CDR3 nucleotides: TGTGCCTGGAGTCTGGGACATGGAAACACCATATATTTT.